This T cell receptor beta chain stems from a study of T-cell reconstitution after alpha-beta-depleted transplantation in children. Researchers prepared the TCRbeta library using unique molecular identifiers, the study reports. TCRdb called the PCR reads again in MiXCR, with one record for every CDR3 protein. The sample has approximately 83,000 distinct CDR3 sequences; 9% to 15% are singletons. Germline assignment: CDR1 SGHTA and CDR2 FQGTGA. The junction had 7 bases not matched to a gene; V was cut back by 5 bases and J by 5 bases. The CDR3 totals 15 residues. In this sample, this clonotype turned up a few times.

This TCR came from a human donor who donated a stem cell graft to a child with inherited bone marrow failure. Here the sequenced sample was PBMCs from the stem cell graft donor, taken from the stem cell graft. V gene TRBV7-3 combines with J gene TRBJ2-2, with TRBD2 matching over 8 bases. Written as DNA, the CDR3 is TGTGCCAGCAGCCCCGGGACTAGTAGTACCGGGGAGCTGTTTTTT. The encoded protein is CASSPGTSSTGELFF.